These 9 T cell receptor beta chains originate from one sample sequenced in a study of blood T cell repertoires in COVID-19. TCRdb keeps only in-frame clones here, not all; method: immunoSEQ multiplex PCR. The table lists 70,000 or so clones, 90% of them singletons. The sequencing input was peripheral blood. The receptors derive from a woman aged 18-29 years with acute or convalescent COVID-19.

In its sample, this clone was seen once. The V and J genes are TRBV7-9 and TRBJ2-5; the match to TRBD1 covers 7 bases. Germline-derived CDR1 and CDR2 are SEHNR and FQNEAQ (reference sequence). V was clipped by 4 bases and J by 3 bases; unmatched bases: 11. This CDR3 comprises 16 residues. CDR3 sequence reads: CASSSRISDRKETQYF. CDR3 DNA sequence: TGTGCCAGCAGCTCCCGCATATCGGACAGGAAAGAGACCCAGTACTTC.

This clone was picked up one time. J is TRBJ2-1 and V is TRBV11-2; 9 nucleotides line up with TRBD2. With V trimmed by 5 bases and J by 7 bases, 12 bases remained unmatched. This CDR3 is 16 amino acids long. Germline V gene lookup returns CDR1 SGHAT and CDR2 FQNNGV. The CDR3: CASSPSLAGRVNEQFF. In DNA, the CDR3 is TGTGCCAGCAGCCCGTCGCTAGCGGGAAGGGTAAATGAGCAGTTCTTC.

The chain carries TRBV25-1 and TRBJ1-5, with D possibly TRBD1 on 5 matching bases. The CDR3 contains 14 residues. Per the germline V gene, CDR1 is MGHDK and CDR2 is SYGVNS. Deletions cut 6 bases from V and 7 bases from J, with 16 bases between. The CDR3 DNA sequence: TGTGCCAGCAGCCCTGGGGGGGTGGGACAGCCCCAGCATTTT. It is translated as CASSPGGVGQPQHF.

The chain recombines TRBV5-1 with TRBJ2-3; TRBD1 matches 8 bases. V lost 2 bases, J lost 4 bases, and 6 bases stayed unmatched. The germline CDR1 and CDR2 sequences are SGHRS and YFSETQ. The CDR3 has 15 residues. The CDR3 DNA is TGCGCCAGCAGCTTTAAGGACAGGGAATCAGATACGCAGTATTTT. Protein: CASSFKDRESDTQYF.

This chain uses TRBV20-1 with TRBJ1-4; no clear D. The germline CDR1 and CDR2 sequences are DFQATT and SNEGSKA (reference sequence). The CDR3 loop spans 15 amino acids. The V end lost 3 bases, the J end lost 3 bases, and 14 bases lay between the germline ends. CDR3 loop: CSASARGRANEKLFF. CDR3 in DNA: TGCAGTGCTAGTGCCCGGGGTCGGGCTAATGAAAAACTGTTTTTT.

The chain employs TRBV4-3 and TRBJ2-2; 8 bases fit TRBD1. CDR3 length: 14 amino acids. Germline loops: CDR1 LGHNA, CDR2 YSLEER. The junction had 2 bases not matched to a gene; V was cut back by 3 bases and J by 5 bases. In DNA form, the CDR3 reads TGCGCCAGCAGCCATGACAGGGGAACCGGGGAGCTGTTTTTT. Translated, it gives CASSHDRGTGELFF.

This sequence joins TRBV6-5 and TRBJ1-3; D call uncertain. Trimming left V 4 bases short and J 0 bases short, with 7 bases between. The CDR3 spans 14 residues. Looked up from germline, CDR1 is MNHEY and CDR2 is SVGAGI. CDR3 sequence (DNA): TGTGCCAGCAGTTTCGGTGCCTCTGGAAACACCATATATTTT. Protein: CASSFGASGNTIYF.

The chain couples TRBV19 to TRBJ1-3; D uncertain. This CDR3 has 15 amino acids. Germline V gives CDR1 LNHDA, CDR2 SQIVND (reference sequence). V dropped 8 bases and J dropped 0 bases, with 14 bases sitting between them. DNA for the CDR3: TGTGCCAGTGGCGTTAGCAGTAACTCTGGAAACACCATATATTTT. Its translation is CASGVSSNSGNTIYF.

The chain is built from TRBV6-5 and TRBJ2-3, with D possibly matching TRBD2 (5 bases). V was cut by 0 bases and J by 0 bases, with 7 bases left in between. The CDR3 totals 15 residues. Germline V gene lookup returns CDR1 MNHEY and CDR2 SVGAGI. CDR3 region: CASSYSGLSTDTQYF. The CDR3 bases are TGTGCCAGCAGTTACTCTGGACTGAGCACAGATACGCAGTATTTT.